Listed below are T cell receptor beta chains from one sample, sequenced in a study of blood T cell repertoires in COVID-19. Repertoires were generated with immunoSEQ multiplex PCR, while TCRdb's copy carries only in-frame clones and drops some. Of more than 200,000 clones in the sample, about 80% were seen once. Specimen: peripheral blood. The receptors come from a woman between 40 and 50 years old with active or convalescent COVID-19. Each CDR3 is given with its conserved first and last residue. The D gene is left open where the match is weak. Where a row states a size, it is once, few, many or the class of an expanded clone; other rows omit it.

j_call d_call clone_size cdr3_length v_call cdr3_aa cdr3_nt
TRBJ1-4 . . 16 TRBV7-9 CASSLRGGLANEKLFF TGTGCCAGCAGCTTAAGGGGTGGTCTCGCTAATGAAAAACTGTTTTTT
TRBJ1-1 TRBD1 . 14 TRBV7-9 CASSRLGTDTEAFF TGTGCCAGCAGCCGCCTAGGGACAGACACTGAAGCTTTCTTT
TRBJ2-5 TRBD2 . 16 TRBV19 CASSPRLAGGPETQYF TGTGCCAGTAGTCCACGACTAGCGGGAGGGCCGGAGACCCAGTACTTC
TRBJ1-3 . . 17 TRBV11-2 CASSPKSGLLSGNTIYF TGTGCCAGCAGCCCAAAATCAGGGCTCCTCTCTGGAAACACCATATATTTT
TRBJ1-2 TRBD1 . 16 TRBV11-3 CASSLGRTGGNYGYTF TGTGCCAGCAGCTTAGGCCGGACAGGGGGGAACTATGGCTACACCTTC
TRBJ1-5 . . 14 TRBV10-3 CAISEGGGGQPQHF TGTGCCATCAGTGAGGGGGGGGGAGGTCAGCCCCAGCATTTT
TRBJ2-7 TRBD1 once 17 TRBV15 CATSRHLGGQGDYEQYF TGTGCCACCAGCAGACACCTAGGTGGACAGGGAGACTACGAGCAGTACTTC
TRBJ1-1 TRBD1 . 14 TRBV7-3 CASSVTTGAVEAFF TGTGCCAGCAGCGTTACTACAGGGGCCGTTGAAGCTTTCTTT
TRBJ1-2 TRBD1 . 13 TRBV29-1 CSVDRDREYGYTF TGCAGCGTTGACCGGGACAGGGAATATGGCTACACCTTC
TRBJ1-6 TRBD1 . 19 TRBV7-9 CASSFVGTGGYSYNSPLHF TGTGCCAGCAGCTTCGTGGGAACAGGGGGCTACTCCTATAATTCACCCCTCCACTTT
TRBJ2-1 TRBD2 once 18 TRBV24-1 CATSDRGLAGGMYNEQFF TGTGCCACCAGTGATCGGGGACTAGCGGGAGGGATGTACAATGAGCAGTTCTTC
TRBJ1-1 . . 14 TRBV5-1 CASAVGQLNTEAFF TGCGCCAGCGCCGTCGGACAGCTGAACACTGAAGCTTTCTTT
TRBJ1-4 TRBD1 few 14 TRBV29-1 CSVPDRGANEKLFF TGCAGCGTTCCCGACAGGGGGGCTAATGAAAAACTGTTTTTT
TRBJ1-5 . . 15 TRBV19 CASSIVAYSNQPQHF TGTGCCAGTAGTATTGTAGCGTATAGCAATCAGCCCCAGCATTTT